These 11 T cell receptor beta chains were all obtained from the same sample, sequenced in a study of T cells in Graves' hyperthyroidism and ophthalmopathy. Authors of the study amplified TCR beta CDR3 regions from RNA transcripts. Researchers ran a first-round RT-PCR on the TCR CDR3 using the HTBI primer set. TCRdb itself ran the multiplex PCR reads through MiXCR, one entry per CDR3 protein. The repertoire holds around 340,000 distinct CDR3 sequences, with approximately 18% as singletons. Source material: blood. The receptors stem from a woman in her thirties with Graves' hyperthyroidism that later progressed to Graves' ophthalmopathy.

Of note for this clonotype: A much more abundant neighbour one base away suggests this may be a read error. CDR3 sequence reads: CSVAGTGRTDTQYF. In nucleotides, the CDR3 is TGCAGCGTTGCCGGGACAGGGCGCACAGATACGCAGTATTTT. The chain recombines TRBV29-1 with TRBJ2-3, with TRBD1 identical over 9 bases. CDR1 is SQVTM, CDR2 ANQGSEA, per germline. This CDR3 has 14 amino acids. The ends lost 4 bases at V and 1 base at J; junction bases unmatched: 3.

The chain combines TRBV12-3 or TRBV12-4 with TRBJ1-1; D not resolved. This CDR3 spans 13 amino acids. V dropped 4 bases and J dropped 0 bases, with 6 bases sitting between them. CDR3 amino acids: CASSSALNTEAFF. CDR3 DNA sequence: TGTGCCAGCAGTTCCGCCTTGAACACTGAAGCTTTCTTT.

This clonotype was picked up many times. For the CDR3, the DNA is TGCAGTGCTAGAGCCTTGGGGGGTACGCAGTATTTT. Translating it yields CSARALGGTQYF. J is TRBJ2-3 and V is TRBV20-1; perhaps TRBD2 as D (6 bases). V shed 1 base and J shed 8 bases, with 10 bases lying between them. The CDR3 loop spans 12 amino acids. In germline, CDR1 is DFQATT, CDR2 SNEGSKA (reference sequence).

This clonotype was seen at least ten times. The chain combines TRBV27 with TRBJ1-2; tentatively, D is TRBD1 (6 bases). CDR1 MNHEY and CDR2 SMNVEV come from the germline V gene (reference sequence). The CDR3 covers 15 residues. Trimming shortened V by 5 bases and J by 7 bases, and 20 bases separated the two germline ends. The CDR3 coding sequence is TGTGCCAGCAGTCCCCCGGACAGTCGGGGATCTGGCTACACCTTC. This codes for CASSPPDSRGSGYTF.

This clonotype showed up many times. The chain employs TRBV7-9 and TRBJ1-1; D gene ambiguous. The germline gives CDR1 SEHNR, CDR2 FQNEAQ (reference sequence). The V gene lost 2 bases and the J gene lost 11 bases, with 12 bases spanning the gap. This CDR3 contains 12 residues. The CDR3 DNA sequence: TGTGCCAGCAGCTTACACAATTTCGGGGCTTTCTTT. Its protein product is CASSLHNFGAFF.

This clonotype was detected only once. This sequence may be a read error, since a much larger clone differs from it by one base. The genes are TRBV24-1 and TRBJ2-7; D is uncertain. Germline V gene data show CDR1 as KGHDR and CDR2 as SFDVKD. The ends were cut back, 1 base at V and 7 bases at J, with 7 bases in the middle. This CDR3 has 12 residues. The CDR3 DNA reads TGTGCCACCAGTGATTTTCAGGATGAGCAGTACTTC. This encodes CATSDFQDEQYF.

The table lists this clonotype with many counts. The V and J genes are TRBV7-8 and TRBJ1-2; no firm D call. With 1 base removed from V and 2 bases from J, the gap between germline ends came to 5 bases. Germline V lookup: CDR1 SGHVS, CDR2 FQNEAQ. This CDR3 has 13 amino acids. The CDR3 reads CASSLVPNYGYTF. CDR3 bases: TGTGCCAGCAGCTTAGTGCCAAACTATGGCTACACCTTC.

This clonotype appeared a few times. The rearrangement joins TRBV18 to TRBJ2-2, with 8 positions matching TRBD2. Trimming cost V 4 bases and J 0 bases; bases outside gene matches: 7. Germline CDR1 and CDR2: KGHSH and LQKENI. The CDR3 totals 17 residues. CDR3 sequence: CASSLTRSGANTGELFF. Written as DNA, the CDR3 is TGTGCCAGCTCACTGACTCGTAGCGGGGCGAACACCGGGGAGCTGTTTTTT.

The rearrangement joins TRBV5-1 to TRBJ2-3; D is possibly TRBD1 (5 bases). The CDR3 is 17 residues long. V lost 0 bases, J lost 5 bases, and 19 bases lay in between. The V gene's germline CDR1 is SGHRS and CDR2 YFSETQ. The CDR3 DNA is TGCGCCAGCAGCTTGGCCGGGCAGGGTCTTGGAAAAGATACGCAGTATTTT. Residues: CASSLAGQGLGKDTQYF.

V usage is TRBV4-2 and J usage is TRBJ1-2, with D hard to call. The V end lost 4 bases, the J end lost 5 bases, and 11 bases lay between the germline ends. The V gene's germline CDR1 is LGHNA and CDR2 YNFKEQ. The CDR3 length is 13 residues. The DNA of the CDR3 is TGTGCCAGCAGCCCCCGGGAGCGATATGGCTACACCTTC. Its protein is CASSPRERYGYTF.

This clonotype has a count of ten or more. The chain recombines TRBV24-1 with TRBJ2-3; D unclear. The germline CDR1 and CDR2 sequences are KGHDR and SFDVKD. V was cut by 9 bases and J by 3 bases, with 21 bases left in between. The CDR3 runs to 16 residues. The CDR3 DNA sequence: TGTGCCACCTCACCACGACAAATCGTGGGGACAGATACGCAGTATTTT. It encodes CATSPRQIVGTDTQYF.